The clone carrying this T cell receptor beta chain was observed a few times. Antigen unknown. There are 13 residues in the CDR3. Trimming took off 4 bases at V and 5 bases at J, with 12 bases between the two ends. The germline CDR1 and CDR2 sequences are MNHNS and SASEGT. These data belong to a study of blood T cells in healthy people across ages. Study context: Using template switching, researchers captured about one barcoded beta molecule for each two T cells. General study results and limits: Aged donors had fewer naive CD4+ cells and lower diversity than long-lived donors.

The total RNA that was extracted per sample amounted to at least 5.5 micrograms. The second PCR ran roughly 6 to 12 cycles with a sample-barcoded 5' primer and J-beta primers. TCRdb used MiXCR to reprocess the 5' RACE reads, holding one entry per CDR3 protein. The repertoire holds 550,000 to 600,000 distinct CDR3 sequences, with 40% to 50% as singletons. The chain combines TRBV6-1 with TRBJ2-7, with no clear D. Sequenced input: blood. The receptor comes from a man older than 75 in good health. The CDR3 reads CASSGLRSHEQYF. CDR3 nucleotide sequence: TGTGCCAGCAGTGGGCTGAGGAGCCACGAGCAGTACTTC.